The clone carrying this TCR beta chain was seen at least ten times. TCRdb itself ran the RACE reads through MiXCR, one entry per CDR3 protein. The table lists 200,000 to 300,000 distinct CDR3 sequences, about 9% of them singletons. This specimen comes from a study of human T cells and chemical hapten exposure. This CDR3 is 15 amino acids long. The V gene lost 4 bases and the J gene lost 1 base, with 14 bases spanning the gap. Per the germline V gene, CDR1 is LGHNA and CDR2 is YNFKEQ. Time point described: pre-sensitization, week 0. Treatment described: therapeutic diphenylcyclopropenone sensitization with weekly scalp DPC.

The source material was whole blood, sampled in connection with sensitization to the hapten diphenylcyclopropenone (DPC). The chain has TRBV4-2 and TRBJ2-7, with D perhaps TRBD1 or TRBD2 (5 bases each). The TCR sequence derives from a woman aged 40 to 50 with alopecia areata. Some clones in this sample may be carry-over from other donors' samples. The DNA of the CDR3 is TGTGCCAGCAGCCCCCGGGACGGAGTATCCTACGAGCAGTACTTC. Amino acid sequence: CASSPRDGVSYEQYF.